This paragraph covers one T cell receptor beta chain sequence. No antigen is known for it. This sample was taken from a study of identical twins. Study-wide findings and caveats: Abundant beta clonotypes from cord blood had fewer insertions, unlike memory repertoires, which showed none. It was possible that invariant MAIT and iNKT cells partly confounded the zero-insertion analyses. Without tracking the same donors, conclusions rested on cross-sectional statistical analysis.

Trimming stripped 2 bases from V and 0 bases from J, with 10 bases between. From germline, CDR1 is MNHEY and CDR2 SVGAGI. CDR3 size: 16 residues. A universal primer site was created by template switching, with the cDNA bearing unique molecular identifiers. From the 5' RACE reads, TCRdb called clonotypes with MiXCR, one entry per CDR3 protein. The sample yields 690,000 or so distinct CDR3 sequences, more than 6.5% seen once. The sample was also linked to a second study, of yellow fever vaccine responses in identical twins.

This chain connects TRBV6-5 to TRBJ2-2; D is possibly TRBD2 (6 bases). The specimen was PBMCs. The receptor's source is a woman aged 18-29 years in good health. The CDR3, as DNA: TGTGCCAGCAGTTACAGGGGCGGGACGAACACCGGGGAGCTGTTTTTT. It translates to CASSYRGGTNTGELFF.